This passage covers 30 T cell receptor beta chains from one sample sequenced in a study of shared clonotypes between healthy human individuals. TCRdb's copy holds only in-frame clones and misses some; the assay was immunoSEQ multiplex PCR. The repertoire holds approximately 1.5 million clones, with roughly 98% as singletons. Input material: naive CD4+ T cells sorted from blood. The sample's subset: CD45RA+ positively selected. The receptor set was obtained from a man younger than 45 in good health.

V usage is TRBV6-1 and J usage is TRBJ2-3; D possibly matches TRBD1 or TRBD2 (5 bases each). V lost 1 base, J lost 3 bases, and 5 bases lay in between. The CDR3 sequence is 13 residues long. Per the germline V gene, CDR1 is MNHNS and CDR2 is SASEGT. The CDR3 nucleotides are TGTGCCAGCAGTGAAGGGGGGACAGATACGCAGTATTTT. Residues: CASSEGGTDTQYF.

This clone was seen only once. The chain carries TRBV18 and TRBJ2-3; D is uncertain. CDR1 and CDR2 (germline): KGHSH, LQKENI. The V end lost 2 bases, the J end lost 2 bases, and 8 bases lay between the germline ends. CDR3 length: 14 amino acids. CDR3 sequence: CASSPLPDTDTQYF. The CDR3 nucleotides are TGTGCCAGCTCACCATTACCGGACACAGATACGCAGTATTTT.

The chain couples TRBV11-3 to TRBJ2-1, with D unclear. The V end was cut by 1 base, the J end by 13 bases, with 14 bases between. The CDR3 is made up of 13 amino acids. From germline, CDR1 is SGHNT and CDR2 YENEEA. CDR3 in DNA: TGTGCCAGCAGCTTAGCTAACCTTGGGCGTCAGTTCTTC. The encoded protein is CASSLANLGRQFF.

The chain combines TRBV6-1 with TRBJ1-5; D is undetermined. Germline assignment: CDR1 MNHNS and CDR2 SASEGT. The CDR3 has 16 amino acids. Trimming shortened V by 4 bases and J by 3 bases, and 16 bases separated the two germline ends. CDR3: CASSVWPSGNNQPQHF. CDR3 DNA sequence: TGTGCCAGCAGTGTATGGCCCTCGGGGAACAATCAGCCCCAGCATTTT.

The J gene is TRBJ2-5, the V gene TRBV19, with 7 bases matching TRBD1. Germline-derived CDR1 and CDR2 are LNHDA and SQIVND (reference sequence). V dropped 5 bases and J dropped 1; count of bases not matched to a gene: 10. This CDR3 contains 16 residues. As DNA, the CDR3 is TGTGCCAGTAGTGCCCTAACAGGGGCCCCCCAAGAGACCCAGTACTTC. Its translation is CASSALTGAPQETQYF.

The J gene is TRBJ2-3, the V gene TRBV5-1; the match to TRBD2 covers 10 bases. The J segment lost 1 base and the V segment lost 0 bases, leaving 8 bases of the junction unmatched. Germline CDR1 is SGHRS and CDR2 is YFSETQ. This CDR3 contains 18 residues. The DNA for the CDR3 is TGCGCCAGCAGCTTGGCGGTACTAGCGGGGAGAGGCACAGATACGCAGTATTTT. It codes for CASSLAVLAGRGTDTQYF.

The V and J genes are TRBV5-1 and TRBJ2-2; D is perhaps TRBD2 (6 bases). CDR1 is SGHRS, CDR2 YFSETQ, per germline. The CDR3 loop spans 16 amino acids. V lost 0 bases to trimming and J lost 4 bases, with 13 bases between them. DNA for the CDR3: TGCGCCAGCAGCTTGGGAGTAGGGAGGAGCACCGGGGAGCTGTTTTTT. It translates to CASSLGVGRSTGELFF. Variable domain in full (rest from reference TRBV5-1 and TRBJ2-2): KAGVTQTPRYLIKTRGQQVTLSCSPISGHRSVSWYQQTPGQGLQFLFEYFSETQRNKGNFPGRFSGRQFSNSRSEMNVSTLELGDSALYLCASSLGVGRSTGELFFGEGSRLTVL.

The chain joins TRBV10-3 to TRBJ2-7; TRBD2 aligns across 15 bases. Germline values: CDR1 ENHRY, CDR2 SYGVKD. The CDR3 is 16 residues long. Trimming took 8 bases from V and 2 from J; bases not matched to a gene: 7. The CDR3 bases are TGTGCCATCGGGGGACTAGCGGGAGGCACACCCTACGAGCAGTACTTC. This encodes CAIGGLAGGTPYEQYF.

V is TRBV5-4 and J is TRBJ2-1; TRBD1 is a possible D gene (6 bases). Germline V gives CDR1 SGHNT, CDR2 YYREEE (reference sequence). Trimming took 2 bases from V and 5 from J, leaving 11 bases between them. The CDR3 runs 14 residues. CDR3 nucleotides: TGTGCCAGCAGCTTTCCAGGGGCGAACAATGAGCAGTTCTTC. The encoded protein is CASSFPGANNEQFF.

The J gene is TRBJ2-5, the V gene TRBV28; 15 nucleotides line up with TRBD2. The V gene's germline CDR1 is MDHEN and CDR2 SYDVKM. V dropped 3 bases and J dropped 5; count of bases not matched to a gene: 10. This CDR3 contains 18 residues. CDR3 coding DNA: TGTGCCAGCAGTTTCCTCATTGGACTAGCGGGAGGGCTCGAGACCCAGTACTTC. Amino acid sequence: CASSFLIGLAGGLETQYF.

This clone was found once. The J gene is TRBJ1-5, the V gene TRBV25-1; D is undetermined. This CDR3 region has 12 residues. CDR1 is MGHDK and CDR2 is SYGVNS in the germline V gene. Trimming pared 3 bases from V and 5 bases from J, leaving 5 bases between. In nucleotides, the CDR3 is TGTGCCAGCAGTGAGAGGGATCAGCCCCAGCATTTT. This gives the protein CASSERDQPQHF.

As concerns this clone: The sample carries other DNA sequences with the same CDR3. The J gene is TRBJ2-7, the V gene TRBV7-2, with D uncertain. The V gene lost 5 bases and the J gene lost 3 bases, with 5 bases spanning the gap. There are 11 residues in the CDR3. CDR1 and CDR2 (germline): SGHTA, FQGNSA. The CDR3 sequence is CASSPIYEQYF. CDR3 bases: TGTGCCAGCAGCCCCATCTACGAGCAGTACTTC.

The CDR3 DNA reads TGTGCCAGCAGCTCAGCCAGGGGATCCCCCTACGAGCAGTACTTC. As protein: CASSSARGSPYEQYF. This rearrangement joins TRBV11-2 to TRBJ2-7; a possible D gene is TRBD1 (6 bases). CDR3 length: 15 amino acids. The V end lost 4 bases, the J end lost 2 bases, and 15 bases lay between the germline ends. The germline V gene encodes CDR1 SGHAT and CDR2 FQNNGV.

The CDR3 loop reads CAAKMNTEAFF. CDR3 DNA: TGTGCCGCGAAGATGAACACTGAAGCTTTCTTT. The chain carries TRBV15 and TRBJ1-1; D is unclear. V was trimmed by 11 bases and J by 0 bases, leaving 7 bases between them. This CDR3 is built from 11 residues. CDR1 and CDR2 from the germline V gene are LNHNV and YYDKDF (reference sequence).

The table lists this clone with a count of one. The genes are TRBV5-6 and TRBJ1-1; D perhaps matches TRBD1 (5 bases). V lost 0 bases and J 5 bases, leaving 8 bases between the germline ends. The CDR3 extends over 13 amino acids. The germline gives CDR1 SGHDT, CDR2 YYEEEE. The CDR3 reads CASSLGRETEAFF. The CDR3, as DNA: TGTGCCAGCAGCTTGGGCAGGGAGACTGAAGCTTTCTTT.

This rearrangement joins TRBV28 to TRBJ2-2; no reliable D call. Germline assignment: CDR1 MDHEN and CDR2 SYDVKM. The CDR3 length is 10 residues. V was pared by 6 bases and J by 9 bases, with 5 bases between. CDR3 loop: CASSSRELFF. CDR3 bases: TGTGCCAGCAGCTCCCGGGAGCTGTTTTTT.

The chain links TRBV2 to TRBJ2-7; the match to TRBD1 covers 9 bases. CDR3 length: 15 residues. Germline V gives CDR1 SNHLY, CDR2 FYNNEI. V trimming: 8 bases; J trimming: 0 bases; junction bases outside the gene matches: 8. The DNA for the CDR3 is TGTGCCAGCGGGGGGGACAGGGCGAGCTCCTACGAGCAGTACTTC. Its translation: CASGGDRASSYEQYF.

Here the CDR3 reads CASSPRTSYEQYF. CDR3 bases: TGCGCCAGCAGCCCCCGGACTTCCTACGAGCAGTACTTC. V and J are TRBV4-3 and TRBJ2-7; possibly TRBD2 for D (5 bases). V lost 4 bases, J lost 1 base, and 8 bases lay in between. The CDR3 is 13 residues long. The germline CDR1 and CDR2 sequences are LGHNA and YSLEER.

DNA for the CDR3: TGTGCCAGCAGAGTTCTGAGGACAGGGGACAATGAGCAGTTCTTC. As protein: CASRVLRTGDNEQFF. The chain combines TRBV27 with TRBJ2-1; TRBD1 matches at 9 bases. J was trimmed by 5 bases and V by 6 bases; bases with no gene match: 8. The germline V gene encodes CDR1 MNHEY and CDR2 SMNVEV (reference sequence). The CDR3 totals 15 residues.

This clone has just one count. The chain links TRBV7-6 to TRBJ2-1, with 7 bases fitting TRBD1. The CDR3 extends over 13 amino acids. Germline lookup yields CDR1 SGHVS and CDR2 FNYEAQ. V lost 5 bases to trimming and J lost 6 bases; unmatched junction nucleotides: 4. The CDR3 sequence: CASSVDRVNEQFF. The CDR3 bases are TGTGCCAGCAGCGTAGACAGGGTCAATGAGCAGTTCTTC.

The CDR3 is CAISDGLAVQETQYF. The CDR3 DNA is TGTGCCATCAGTGATGGACTAGCAGTCCAAGAGACCCAGTACTTC. V gene TRBV10-3 combines with J gene TRBJ2-5, with 8 nucleotides matching TRBD2. CDR3 length: 15 residues. CDR1 is ENHRY, CDR2 SYGVKD, per germline. V lost 3 bases, J lost 1 base, and 4 bases stayed unmatched.

On this clone: At one of its ends the junction is not consistent with the germline gene, which may arise from a read error. V and J are TRBV7-9 and TRBJ2-7, with TRBD2 identical over 15 bases. There are 18 residues in the CDR3. Germline CDR1 is SEHNR and CDR2 is FQNEAQ (reference sequence). The CDR3 nucleotides read TGTGCCAGCAGCCATACCGGGACTAGCGGGAGGCGTTCTTCCGAGCGGTACTTC. Protein sequence: CASSHTGTSGRRSSERYF.

This sequence joins TRBV5-1 and TRBJ2-3, with a possible D match to TRBD2 (5 bases). The germline CDR1 and CDR2 sequences are SGHRS and YFSETQ. The CDR3 contains 15 residues. The V end was cut by 0 bases, the J end by 4 bases, with 12 bases between. The CDR3 protein is CASSLAGMGADTQYF. CDR3 sequence (DNA): TGCGCCAGCAGCTTGGCGGGAATGGGCGCAGATACGCAGTATTTT.

The CDR3 sequence: CASIRHPGETQYF. The CDR3 region has the DNA TGTGCCAGCATCCGACACCCTGGAGAGACCCAGTACTTC. This chain joins TRBV6-5 and TRBJ2-5; D uncertain. The germline V and J ends were trimmed by 7 bases and 4 bases, with 13 bases remaining between them. Germline V lookup: CDR1 MNHEY, CDR2 SVGAGI. The CDR3 extends over 13 amino acids.

This chain connects TRBV28 to TRBJ2-7; D is ambiguous. Looked up from germline, CDR1 is MDHEN and CDR2 is SYDVKM. The V end lost 7 bases, the J end lost 2 bases, and 9 bases lay between the germline ends. This CDR3 has 12 amino acids. CDR3 sequence (DNA): TGTGCCAGCACCCCGAACACCTACGAGCAGTACTTC. Protein product: CASTPNTYEQYF.

V gene TRBV5-1 combines with J gene TRBJ2-2; weak D call: TRBD1 (6 bases). The CDR3 is 16 amino acids. The germline V gene encodes CDR1 SGHRS and CDR2 YFSETQ. V was clipped by 0 bases and J by 3 bases, with 12 bases between them. The CDR3: CASSLEGEWYTGELFF. DNA of the CDR3: TGCGCCAGCAGCTTGGAGGGGGAGTGGTACACCGGGGAGCTGTTTTTT.

The J gene is TRBJ2-1, the V gene TRBV5-1; a weak D match, TRBD2 (6 bases). The CDR3 runs to 14 residues. V lost 1 base and J lost 7, with 12 bases in between. CDR1 SGHRS and CDR2 YFSETQ come from the germline V gene. Here the CDR3 DNA reads TGCGCCAGCAGCTTGATAGCGGCTGGAAATGAGCAGTTCTTC. Translating gives CASSLIAAGNEQFF. The whole variable domain, remainder taken from reference TRBV5-1 and TRBJ2-1, is KAGVTQTPRYLIKTRGQQVTLSCSPISGHRSVSWYQQTPGQGLQFLFEYFSETQRNKGNFPGRFSGRQFSNSRSEMNVSTLELGDSALYLCASSLIAAGNEQFFGPGTRLTVL.

For the CDR3, the DNA is TGTGCCAGCAGGAGACCCCCGGACCATCAGCCCCAGCATTTT. This codes for CASRRPPDHQPQHF. The rearrangement joins TRBV28 to TRBJ1-5; D ambiguous. The germline V gene encodes CDR1 MDHEN and CDR2 SYDVKM. The V gene lost 6 bases and the J gene lost 5 bases, with 14 bases spanning the gap. The CDR3 has 14 residues.

This CDR3 is CASFQRGYRGMVSDTQYF. The CDR3 nucleotides are TGTGCCAGCTTCCAGCGTGGATATAGGGGTATGGTCTCAGATACGCAGTATTTT. This chain links TRBV2 with TRBJ2-3; D is possibly TRBD1 (5 bases). This CDR3 spans 18 amino acids. Germline CDR1 reads SNHLY; CDR2 reads FYNNEI. V gave up 8 bases and J gave up 4 bases, with 28 bases separating them.

V is TRBV18 and J is TRBJ1-5, with D maybe TRBD1 (5 bases). CDR3 size: 19 residues. V was clipped by 3 bases and J by 0 bases, with 21 bases between them. Germline V lookup: CDR1 KGHSH, CDR2 LQKENI. The DNA for the CDR3 is TGTGCCAGCTCACCGAGCTCTTCAGGGCGAGCTTATAGCAATCAGCCCCAGCATTTT. Residues: CASSPSSSGRAYSNQPQHF.